These T cell receptor beta chains were read from a single sample in a study of OX40 agonist ivuxolimab in advanced cancers. Measured with immunoSEQ multiplex PCR; TCRdb has only the in-frame clones, and not every one. The sample has approximately 77,000 clones; 84% are singletons. The sequences come from CD4+ or CD8+ T cells sorted from blood, collected in a trial of the OX40 agonist ivuxolimab. The receptor source for this set is an adult with an advanced solid tumor such as melanoma, head and neck, liver or kidney cancer. The CDR3 runs from the conserved cysteine through the conserved F or W. Each record gives: J gene, clone size, D gene, V gene, CDR3 DNA, CDR3 protein. A D gene is named only where the DNA matches it firmly. Only part of the rows carry a size: once, few, many, or a class if the clone is expanded.

J gene: TRBJ2-3; clone size: -; D gene: -; V gene: TRBV5-1; CDR3 DNA: TGCGCCAGCAGTCTGGACGGAATTAGCACAGATACGCAGTATTTT; CDR3 protein: CASSLDGISTDTQYF
J gene: TRBJ2-3; clone size: -; D gene: -; V gene: TRBV4-3; CDR3 DNA: TGCGCCAGCAGCCCATTAGGGACCACAGATACGCAGTATTTT; CDR3 protein: CASSPLGTTDTQYF
J gene: TRBJ1-3; clone size: once; D gene: TRBD1; V gene: TRBV7-2; CDR3 DNA: TGTGCCAGCAGCTTATACAGGGGCGAAAACACCATATATTTT; CDR3 protein: CASSLYRGENTIYF
J gene: TRBJ1-1; clone size: -; D gene: -; V gene: TRBV28; CDR3 DNA: TGTGCCAGCAGTAGGGCGGGCTTGAACACTGAAGCTTTCTTT; CDR3 protein: CASSRAGLNTEAFF
J gene: TRBJ1-3; clone size: -; D gene: -; V gene: TRBV5-6; CDR3 DNA: TGTGCCAGCAGCGCATTGGACAAATTCTCTGGAAACACCATATATTTT; CDR3 protein: CASSALDKFSGNTIYF
J gene: TRBJ2-3; clone size: -; D gene: -; V gene: TRBV11-2; CDR3 DNA: TGTGCCAGCAGCTTAGACTCCCCTAGCATCCGATTCACAGATACGCAGTATTTT; CDR3 protein: CASSLDSPSIRFTDTQYF
J gene: TRBJ2-5; clone size: few; D gene: -; V gene: TRBV15; CDR3 DNA: TGTGCCACCAGCAGAGCTACAGCTTTTGGCGGGGAGACCCAGTACTTC; CDR3 protein: CATSRATAFGGETQYF
J gene: TRBJ1-2; clone size: -; D gene: TRBD1; V gene: TRBV5-4; CDR3 DNA: TGTGCCAGCAGCTTGGGTCTTGGACAGGGGTATGGCGGCTACACCTTC; CDR3 protein: CASSLGLGQGYGGYTF
J gene: TRBJ2-5; clone size: -; D gene: TRBD1; V gene: TRBV29-1; CDR3 DNA: TGCAGCGTTGAGGGACAGGGGGCGGGAGAGACCCAGTACTTC; CDR3 protein: CSVEGQGAGETQYF
J gene: TRBJ2-1; clone size: -; D gene: TRBD1; V gene: TRBV7-2; CDR3 DNA: TGTGCCAGCAGCTGGGGCGGGGACAGGCGGAATGAGCAGTTCTTC; CDR3 protein: CASSWGGDRRNEQFF
J gene: TRBJ2-1; clone size: -; D gene: TRBD1; V gene: TRBV30; CDR3 DNA: TGTGCCTGGAAGGCGGGACAGGGGTGGAATGAGCAGTTCTTC; CDR3 protein: CAWKAGQGWNEQFF
J gene: TRBJ2-7; clone size: -; D gene: -; V gene: TRBV6-5; CDR3 DNA: TGTGCCAGCCGGAAGGGACACTACGAGCAGTACTTC; CDR3 protein: CASRKGHYEQYF
J gene: TRBJ2-1; clone size: -; D gene: -; V gene: TRBV11-2; CDR3 DNA: TGTGCCAGCAGCCTCGACCGACCCGTCTACAATGAGCAGTTCTTC; CDR3 protein: CASSLDRPVYNEQFF
J gene: TRBJ1-1; clone size: -; D gene: -; V gene: TRBV6-6; CDR3 DNA: TGTGCCAGCAGTTACTCGGGGGGGGGAAACACTGAAGCTTTCTTT; CDR3 protein: CASSYSGGGNTEAFF
J gene: TRBJ1-5; clone size: -; D gene: -; V gene: TRBV4-1; CDR3 DNA: TGCGCCAGCAGCCAAGAAAGGGTAGTGGCGCCCCAGCATTTT; CDR3 protein: CASSQERVVAPQHF
J gene: TRBJ1-1; clone size: -; D gene: -; V gene: TRBV9; CDR3 DNA: TGTGCCAGCAGCCCCGGGATAAGCACTGAAGCTTTCTTT; CDR3 protein: CASSPGISTEAFF
J gene: TRBJ1-3; clone size: once; D gene: -; V gene: TRBV7-6; CDR3 DNA: TGTGCCAGCAGCTTAGAGGCAGGGAGCCCCTCTGGAAACACCATATATTTT; CDR3 protein: CASSLEAGSPSGNTIYF
J gene: TRBJ1-6; clone size: -; D gene: -; V gene: TRBV30; CDR3 DNA: TGTGCCTGGAGTGTAAGCTCCTATAATTCACCCCTCCACTTT; CDR3 protein: CAWSVSSYNSPLHF
J gene: TRBJ2-3; clone size: once; D gene: -; V gene: TRBV15; CDR3 DNA: TGTGCCACCAGCAGAGTGGCCGGTATTCCCACAGATACGCAGTATTTT; CDR3 protein: CATSRVAGIPTDTQYF
J gene: TRBJ2-3; clone size: -; D gene: -; V gene: TRBV18; CDR3 DNA: TGTGCCAGCTCACCGATGAGGGGCGGGAAAGATACGCAGTATTTT; CDR3 protein: CASSPMRGGKDTQYF
J gene: TRBJ2-4; clone size: -; D gene: TRBD1; V gene: TRBV6-5; CDR3 DNA: TGTGCCAGCAAGGGACAGGGCGTCCGGGACGGGCAGTACTTC; CDR3 protein: CASKGQGVRDGQYF
J gene: TRBJ1-5; clone size: once; D gene: TRBD1; V gene: TRBV30; CDR3 DNA: TGTGCCTGGAGTGATAAACAGGGGTTTCAGCCCCAGCATTTT; CDR3 protein: CAWSDKQGFQPQHF
J gene: TRBJ2-3; clone size: -; D gene: TRBD2; V gene: TRBV4-3; CDR3 DNA: TGCGCCAGCAGCCAAGATACCCCCCTTACTAGCGGGAGAGCAGATACGCAGTATTTT; CDR3 protein: CASSQDTPLTSGRADTQYF
J gene: TRBJ2-1; clone size: -; D gene: TRBD2; V gene: TRBV11-3; CDR3 DNA: TGTGCCAGCAGCTTAGCCTCTTCCACTAGCGGGGGGTTGGGCAATGAGCAGTTCTTC; CDR3 protein: CASSLASSTSGGLGNEQFF
J gene: TRBJ2-1; clone size: -; D gene: -; V gene: TRBV7-9; CDR3 DNA: TGTGCCAGCAGCCACAACAATGAGCAGTTCTTC; CDR3 protein: CASSHNNEQFF
J gene: TRBJ1-2; clone size: -; D gene: TRBD1; V gene: TRBV5-8; CDR3 DNA: TGTGCCAGCCCCCCGACAGGGGATGATCCTCCTGGCTACACCTTC; CDR3 protein: CASPPTGDDPPGYTF
J gene: TRBJ1-1; clone size: -; D gene: -; V gene: TRBV5-4; CDR3 DNA: TGTGCCAGCAGCTTGATTGGTGTAGGTACTGAAGCTTTCTTT; CDR3 protein: CASSLIGVGTEAFF
J gene: TRBJ2-7; clone size: -; D gene: -; V gene: TRBV9; CDR3 DNA: TGTGCCAGCAGCGTAGACCGCGTAACCGAGCAGTACTTC; CDR3 protein: CASSVDRVTEQYF
J gene: TRBJ2-1; clone size: once; D gene: TRBD2; V gene: TRBV19; CDR3 DNA: TGTGCCAGTAGTATGGGGGTAGCGGGAGGCTTGGATGAGCAGTTCTTC; CDR3 protein: CASSMGVAGGLDEQFF